These T cell receptor beta chains were read from a single sample in a study of blood T cells in healthy people across ages. Each CDR3 protein gets one entry after TCRdb re-called the 5' RACE reads with MiXCR. This sample yields over 500,000 distinct CDR3 sequences, of which approximately 52% are seen a single time; 13% belongs to the top ten. The source material was blood. The receptors were gathered from an elderly woman in good health. The CDR3 runs from the conserved cysteine through the conserved F or W. D genes are given only for firm matches. Clone size is stated in some rows and not others, as once, few, many or a class when expanded.

V: TRBV27; J: TRBJ2-7; D: NA; length: 14; size: NA; DNA: TGTGCCAGCCTGGCCGAGGTTAGCTACTACGAGCAGTACTTC; CDR3: CASLAEVSYYEQYF
V: TRBV7-9; J: TRBJ1-2; D: NA; length: 14; size: NA; DNA: TGTGCCAGCAGCTTAACCCGGGGAGACTATGGCTACACCTTC; CDR3: CASSLTRGDYGYTF
V: TRBV20-1; J: TRBJ2-2; D: NA; length: 15; size: NA; DNA: TGCAGTGCTAGCTCGGGCCTGGGGGACACCGGGGAGCTGTTTTTT; CDR3: CSASSGLGDTGELFF
V: TRBV7-2; J: TRBJ2-1; D: TRBD2; length: 15; size: NA; DNA: TGTGCCAGCAGCCCCGGGGGGGGATGGATGAATGAGCAGTTCTTC; CDR3: CASSPGGGWMNEQFF
V: TRBV6-2/TRBV6-3; J: TRBJ2-2; D: NA; length: 13; size: NA; DNA: TGTGCCAGCAGTCGACAGGAGACCGGGGAGCTGTTTTTT; CDR3: CASSRQETGELFF
V: TRBV7-9; J: TRBJ1-4; D: NA; length: 14; size: NA; DNA: TGTGCCAGCAGCTCGACGGAGACTAATGAAAAACTGTTTTTT; CDR3: CASSSTETNEKLFF
V: TRBV27; J: TRBJ2-3; D: NA; length: 13; size: many; DNA: TGTGCCAGCGTGGGGGCCTACACAGATACGCAGTATTTT; CDR3: CASVGAYTDTQYF
V: TRBV27; J: TRBJ1-1; D: NA; length: 13; size: NA; DNA: TGTGCCAGCAGTTTAAGTTCAGGTAGACCGGCTTTCTTT; CDR3: CASSLSSGRPAFF
V: TRBV10-3; J: TRBJ2-1; D: NA; length: 12; size: NA; DNA: TGTGCCATCAGTCCTGGAGGGTATGAGCAGTTCTTC; CDR3: CAISPGGYEQFF
V: TRBV4-2; J: TRBJ2-1; D: TRBD2; length: 16; size: NA; DNA: TGTGCCAGCAGCTCCGGGACTAGCGGGGGCCACAATGAGCAGTTCTTC; CDR3: CASSSGTSGGHNEQFF
V: TRBV7-9; J: TRBJ2-1; D: NA; length: 15; size: NA; DNA: TGTGCCAGCAGCTTAGTTAGCCAGGGCTACAATGAGCAGTTCTTC; CDR3: CASSLVSQGYNEQFF
V: TRBV6-5; J: TRBJ2-1; D: TRBD2; length: 14; size: once; DNA: TGTGCCAGCAGCCTACTAGCGTTCGGAAATGAGCAGTTCTTC; CDR3: CASSLLAFGNEQFF
V: TRBV29-1; J: TRBJ1-2; D: NA; length: 13; size: NA; DNA: TGCAGCGTTCGGCCGCCGAGTGACTATGGCTACACCTTC; CDR3: CSVRPPSDYGYTF
V: TRBV15; J: TRBJ2-1; D: NA; length: 15; size: NA; DNA: TGTGCCACCAGCAGAGTATTTGCGCAAGGCCATGAGCAGTTCTTC; CDR3: CATSRVFAQGHEQFF
V: TRBV12-3/TRBV12-4; J: TRBJ1-4; D: TRBD1; length: 13; size: few; DNA: TGTGCCATTTCGTCTGACAGGGAGGCAAAACTGTTTTTT; CDR3: CAISSDREAKLFF
V: TRBV25-1; J: TRBJ1-1; D: TRBD1; length: 15; size: once; DNA: TGTGCCAGCAGTCCCCGGACAGGGCAAACCACTGAAGCTTTCTTT; CDR3: CASSPRTGQTTEAFF
V: TRBV7-9; J: TRBJ2-1; D: NA; length: 11; size: many; DNA: TGTGCCAGCAGTTTACTGTACGAGCAGTTCTTC; CDR3: CASSLLYEQFF
V: TRBV12-3/TRBV12-4; J: TRBJ2-3; D: NA; length: 15; size: many; DNA: TGTGCCAGCAGTCCTTTCTCCCAGCTAAAAATGGCGCAGTATTTT; CDR3: CASSPFSQLKMAQYF
V: TRBV6-1; J: TRBJ1-1; D: NA; length: 14; size: few; DNA: TGTGCCAGCAGTGTTGACAGAATGAACACTGAAGCTTTCTTT; CDR3: CASSVDRMNTEAFF
V: TRBV9; J: TRBJ2-6; D: NA; length: 16; size: many; DNA: TGTGCCAGCAGCGTAGTCCCGACCTCTGGGGCCAACGTCCTGACTTTC; CDR3: CASSVVPTSGANVLTF
V: TRBV2; J: TRBJ1-2; D: TRBD1; length: 16; size: NA; DNA: TGTGCCAGCCCTTCGGGGACAGGGTACGTTGTAGGTGGCTACACCTTC; CDR3: CASPSGTGYVVGGYTF
V: TRBV6-1; J: TRBJ2-1; D: TRBD2; length: 17; size: NA; DNA: TGTGCCAGCAGCTCGCGTATCTCTAGCGGGAGGAGGAATGAGCAGTTCTTC; CDR3: CASSSRISSGRRNEQFF
V: TRBV7-9; J: TRBJ2-7; D: NA; length: 14; size: many; DNA: TGTGCCAGCAGCCCCTTGACAGAATCCTACGAGCAGTACTTC; CDR3: CASSPLTESYEQYF
V: TRBV9; J: TRBJ2-3; D: TRBD1; length: 16; size: NA; DNA: TGTGCCAGCAGCGCCCGGGGGGACAGGGCGGCAGATACGCAGTATTTT; CDR3: CASSARGDRAADTQYF
V: TRBV2; J: TRBJ2-5; D: NA; length: 12; size: many; DNA: TGTGCCAGCTCTTACGCCAGGGAGACCCAGTACTTC; CDR3: CASSYARETQYF
V: TRBV12-3/TRBV12-4; J: TRBJ2-1; D: TRBD1; length: 12; size: many; DNA: TGTGCCAGCAGCCCAGGGGGCTCTGAGCAGTTCTTC; CDR3: CASSPGGSEQFF
V: TRBV6-5; J: TRBJ2-7; D: TRBD1; length: 15; size: NA; DNA: TGTGCCAGCAGTTACCAGGGACAGGGGAACTACGAGCAGTACTTC; CDR3: CASSYQGQGNYEQYF
V: TRBV15; J: TRBJ2-7; D: NA; length: 17; size: NA; DNA: TGTGCCACCAGCGAGTCTCCCCCCGGGACCGAAACCTACGAGCAGTACTTC; CDR3: CATSESPPGTETYEQYF
V: TRBV27; J: TRBJ2-7; D: TRBD2; length: 14; size: many; DNA: TGTGCCAGCAAGCGGGGGCGTACAAGCTACGAGCAGTACTTC; CDR3: CASKRGRTSYEQYF
V: TRBV7-9; J: TRBJ2-1; D: NA; length: 13; size: NA; DNA: TGTGCCAGCAGCGACAGTGTCGCGCGTGAGCAGTTCTTC; CDR3: CASSDSVAREQFF
V: TRBV20-1; J: TRBJ2-1; D: TRBD2; length: 15; size: NA; DNA: TGCAGTGCTCGTACCGGGACTAGCGGCTACAATGAGCAGTTCTTC; CDR3: CSARTGTSGYNEQFF
V: TRBV10-3; J: TRBJ2-1; D: NA; length: 17; size: NA; DNA: TGTGCCATCAGTGAATGGAGGGTGGGCAAATATTACAATGAGCAGTTCTTC; CDR3: CAISEWRVGKYYNEQFF
V: TRBV29-1; J: TRBJ2-1; D: TRBD2; length: 14; size: many; DNA: TGCAGCGTTATGCTTGGGACTAGCTGGAATGAGCAGTTCTTC; CDR3: CSVMLGTSWNEQFF
V: TRBV18; J: TRBJ1-1; D: NA; length: 15; size: NA; DNA: TGTGCCAGCTCACCCCCGACAGGAATGAACACTGAAGCTTTCTTT; CDR3: CASSPPTGMNTEAFF
V: TRBV14; J: TRBJ2-3; D: NA; length: 12; size: many; DNA: TGTGCCAGCAGCCAAAACGGAGATACGCAGTATTTT; CDR3: CASSQNGDTQYF
V: TRBV5-1; J: TRBJ1-2; D: NA; length: 13; size: NA; DNA: TGCGCCAGCAGTACAGACACTAACTATGGCTACACCTTC; CDR3: CASSTDTNYGYTF
V: TRBV24-1; J: TRBJ2-1; D: NA; length: 12; size: many; DNA: TGTGCCACCAGTGATTTTCGCAATGAGCAGTTCTTC; CDR3: CATSDFRNEQFF
V: TRBV28; J: TRBJ2-7; D: NA; length: 15; size: NA; DNA: TGTGCCAGCAGTTCATACACAGGTTTCCCCTACGAGCAGTACTTC; CDR3: CASSSYTGFPYEQYF
V: TRBV10-3; J: TRBJ2-5; D: TRBD2; length: 21; size: NA; DNA: TGTGCCATCAGCCCCTCGGATGACCCAGCTCTAGCGGGGGTGTACCAAGAGACCCAGTACTTC; CDR3: CAISPSDDPALAGVYQETQYF
V: TRBV5-1; J: TRBJ2-1; D: NA; length: 15; size: many; DNA: TGCGCCAGCAGCTTCTCTACAGGGTATTTCGATGAGCAGTTCTTC; CDR3: CASSFSTGYFDEQFF
V: TRBV20-1; J: TRBJ2-3; D: TRBD2; length: 15; size: few; DNA: TGCAGTGCTAGATGGGCTAGCGGGAGACCAGATACGCAGTATTTT; CDR3: CSARWASGRPDTQYF
V: TRBV12-3/TRBV12-4; J: TRBJ2-2; D: TRBD2; length: 16; size: NA; DNA: TGTGCCAGCACCCTGGGGACTAGCGGGAACACCGGGGAGCTGTTTTTT; CDR3: CASTLGTSGNTGELFF
V: TRBV20-1; J: TRBJ1-5; D: TRBD1; length: 13; size: NA; DNA: TGCAGTGCTAGGACAGGGGTTGGTCAGCCCCAGCATTTT; CDR3: CSARTGVGQPQHF
V: TRBV12-3/TRBV12-4; J: TRBJ2-2; D: NA; length: 15; size: NA; DNA: TGTGCCAGCAGTTTAAGGCAGGGAGTAGCCGGGGAGCTGTTTTTT; CDR3: CASSLRQGVAGELFF
V: TRBV29-1; J: TRBJ2-7; D: NA; length: 16; size: NA; DNA: TGCAGCGTTGAAGATGTAGGGGGAGGGAGCTCCTACGAGCAGTACTTC; CDR3: CSVEDVGGGSSYEQYF
V: TRBV6-5; J: TRBJ2-2; D: NA; length: 16; size: many; DNA: TGTGCCAGCAGTCCACCCGGGGGTCTGAGGGTCGGGGAGCTGTTTTTT; CDR3: CASSPPGGLRVGELFF
V: TRBV12-3/TRBV12-4; J: TRBJ1-1; D: TRBD1; length: 14; size: few; DNA: TGTGCCAGCAGCTACGCGACAGGGAACACTAAAGCTTTCTTT; CDR3: CASSYATGNTKAFF
V: TRBV6-6; J: TRBJ2-3; D: NA; length: 14; size: many; DNA: TGTGCCAGCAGGGATCAGGGGATGGCAGATACGCAGTATTTT; CDR3: CASRDQGMADTQYF